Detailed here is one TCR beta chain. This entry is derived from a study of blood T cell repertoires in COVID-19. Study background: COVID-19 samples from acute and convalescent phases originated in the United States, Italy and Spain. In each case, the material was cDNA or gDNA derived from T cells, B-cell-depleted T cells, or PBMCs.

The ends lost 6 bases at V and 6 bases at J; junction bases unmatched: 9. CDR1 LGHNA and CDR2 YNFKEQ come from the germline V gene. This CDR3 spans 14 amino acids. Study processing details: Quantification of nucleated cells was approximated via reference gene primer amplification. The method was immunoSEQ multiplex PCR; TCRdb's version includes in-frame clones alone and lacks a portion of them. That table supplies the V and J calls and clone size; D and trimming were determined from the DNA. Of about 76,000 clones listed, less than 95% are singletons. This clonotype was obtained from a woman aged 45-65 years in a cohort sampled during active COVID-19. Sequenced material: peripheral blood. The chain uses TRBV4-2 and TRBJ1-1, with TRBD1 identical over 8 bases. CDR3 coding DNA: TGTGCCAGCAGTACGGGACAGGTGAAACCTGAAGCTTTCTTT. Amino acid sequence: CASSTGQVKPEAFF.